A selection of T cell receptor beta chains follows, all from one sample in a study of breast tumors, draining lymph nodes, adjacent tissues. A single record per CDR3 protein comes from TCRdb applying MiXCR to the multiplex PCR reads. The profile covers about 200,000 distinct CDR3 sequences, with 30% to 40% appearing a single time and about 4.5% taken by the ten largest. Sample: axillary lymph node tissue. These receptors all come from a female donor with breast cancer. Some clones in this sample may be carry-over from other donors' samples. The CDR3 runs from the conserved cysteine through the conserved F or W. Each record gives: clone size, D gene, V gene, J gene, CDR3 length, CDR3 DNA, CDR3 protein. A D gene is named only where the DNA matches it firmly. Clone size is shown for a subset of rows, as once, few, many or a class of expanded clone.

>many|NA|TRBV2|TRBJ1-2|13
TGTGCCAGCAGTGAAGGGCAGGGATGGGGCTACACCTTC
CASSEGQGWGYTF
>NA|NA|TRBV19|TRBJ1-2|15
TGTGCCAGTAGTATAGCTGAAGGGGTAGTTTATGGCTACACCTTC
CASSIAEGVVYGYTF
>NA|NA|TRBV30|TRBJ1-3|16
TGTGCCTGGAGCCTTCTCGGGGGATTCTCTGGAAACACCATATATTTT
CAWSLLGGFSGNTIYF
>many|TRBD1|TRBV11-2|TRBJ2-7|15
TGTGCCAGCAGCTTAGCATGGGACAGGGGCTACGAGCAGTACTTC
CASSLAWDRGYEQYF
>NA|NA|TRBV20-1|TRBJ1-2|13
TGCAGTGCTAGTCCGGGAGGGACTAGCTCCTACACCTTC
CSASPGGTSSYTF
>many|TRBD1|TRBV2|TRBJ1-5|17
TGTGCCAGCAGTGTGGACAGGGAAGACTATAGCAATCAGCCCCAGCATTTT
CASSVDREDYSNQPQHF
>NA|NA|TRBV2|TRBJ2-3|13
TGTGCCAGCAACCCCGTGGGCACAGATACGCAGTATTTT
CASNPVGTDTQYF
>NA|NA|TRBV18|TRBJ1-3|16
TGTGCCAGCTCACGGTCCGGAATAGCCCCTGGAAACACCATATATTTT
CASSRSGIAPGNTIYF
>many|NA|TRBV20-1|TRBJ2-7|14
TGCAGTGCCAGCAGACAGGGAGGGCGCTACGAGCAGTACTTC
CSASRQGGRYEQYF
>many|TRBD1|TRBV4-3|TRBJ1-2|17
TGCGCCAGCAGCCAAATCGGGCCAGGGGGCTCTACCTATGGCTACACCTTC
CASSQIGPGGSTYGYTF
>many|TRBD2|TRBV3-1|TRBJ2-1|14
TGTGCCAGCAGCCAAGTGGCGGGGGACAATGAGCAGTTCTTC
CASSQVAGDNEQFF
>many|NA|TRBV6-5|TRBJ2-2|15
TGTGCCAGCAGTTATTTCGGGACAAGCACCGGGGAGCTGTTTTTT
CASSYFGTSTGELFF
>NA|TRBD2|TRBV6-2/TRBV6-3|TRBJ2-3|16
TGTGCCAGCAGTCCTCCCCTAGCGGGCGGCACAGATACGCAGTATTTT
CASSPPLAGGTDTQYF
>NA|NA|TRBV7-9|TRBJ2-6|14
TGTGCCAGCAGCCCCTCCGCAGGGGCCAACGTCCTGACTTTC
CASSPSAGANVLTF
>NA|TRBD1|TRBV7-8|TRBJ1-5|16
TGTGCCAGCAGCTTACAGGGGGCGGGGGGCAATCAGCCCCAGCATTTT
CASSLQGAGGNQPQHF
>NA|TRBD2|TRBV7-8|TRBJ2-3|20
TGTGCCAGCAGCTTACCGAGGAGACTAGCGGGAGGTGGGAGCACAGATACGCAGTATTTT
CASSLPRRLAGGGSTDTQYF
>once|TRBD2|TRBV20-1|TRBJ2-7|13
TGCAGTGCAGCGGGACTAGCGGGATCCGAGCAGTACTTC
CSAAGLAGSEQYF
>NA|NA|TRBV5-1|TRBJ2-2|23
NA
CASNKTPEGYGYTFGSGTGELFF
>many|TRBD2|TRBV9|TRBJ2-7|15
TGTGCCAGCAGCGGGGGGGCTAGCGGGAACTACGAGCAGTACTTC
CASSGGASGNYEQYF
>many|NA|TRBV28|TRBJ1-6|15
TGTGCCAGCAAAAAGGGAGGCTCCTATAATTCACCCCTCCACTTT
CASKKGGSYNSPLHF
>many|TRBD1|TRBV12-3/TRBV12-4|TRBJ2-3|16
TGTGCCAGCAGTCCCTACGTGGACAGGGAGAAAGATACGCAGTATTTT
CASSPYVDREKDTQYF
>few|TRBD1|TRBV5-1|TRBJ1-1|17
TGCGCCAGCAGCTCGCTCTTAGAGACAGGGTTGAACACTGAAGCTTTCTTT
CASSSLLETGLNTEAFF
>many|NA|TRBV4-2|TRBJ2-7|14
TGTGCCAGCAGCCAAGCCACGGGTTCCTACGAGCAGTACTTC
CASSQATGSYEQYF
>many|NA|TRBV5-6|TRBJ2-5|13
TGTGCCAGCAGCTCGTGGGTACAAGAGACCCAGTACTTC
CASSSWVQETQYF
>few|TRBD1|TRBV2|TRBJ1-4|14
TGTGCCAGCAGGGGGACAGGGTGGACTGGAAAACTGTTTTTT
CASRGTGWTGKLFF
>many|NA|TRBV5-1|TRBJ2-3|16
TGCGCCAGCAGCTTCTCGGCAGGGGGGATGGTTGATACGCAGTATTTT
CASSFSAGGMVDTQYF
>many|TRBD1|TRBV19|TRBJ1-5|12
TGTGCCAGTACCGGACAGGGCCTGCCCCAGCATTTT
CASTGQGLPQHF
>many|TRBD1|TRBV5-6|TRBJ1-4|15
TGTGCCAGCAGCTTCGGGACAGGAGCTAATGAAAAACTGTTTTTT
CASSFGTGANEKLFF
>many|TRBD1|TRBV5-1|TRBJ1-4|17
TGCGCCAGCAGCCCAAAGATAGGGGGCCAGCCTAATGAAAAACTGTTTTTT
CASSPKIGGQPNEKLFF
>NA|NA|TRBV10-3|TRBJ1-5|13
TGTGCCATCAGGGACGGGGGAGTGAAGCCCCAGCATTTT
CAIRDGGVKPQHF
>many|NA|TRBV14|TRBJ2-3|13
TGTGCCAGCAGCTCCACCCGCACAGATACGCAGTATTTT
CASSSTRTDTQYF
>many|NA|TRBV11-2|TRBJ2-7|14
TGTGCCAGCAGCTTCGACAGGACCTCCTACGAGCAGTACTTC
CASSFDRTSYEQYF
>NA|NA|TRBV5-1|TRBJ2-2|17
TGCGCCAGCAGCTCGGAGGCCGGGACGTGGAACACCGGGGAGCTGTTTTTT
CASSSEAGTWNTGELFF
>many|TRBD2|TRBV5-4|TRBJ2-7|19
TGTGCCAGCAGCTCGGGACTAGCGGGGGCCCACGGGAGCTCCTACGAGCAGTACTTC
CASSSGLAGAHGSSYEQYF
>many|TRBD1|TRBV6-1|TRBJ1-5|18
TGTGCCAGCAGTGAGCGGGACAGGGGGCGGGCGGGCAATCAGCCCCAGCATTTT
CASSERDRGRAGNQPQHF
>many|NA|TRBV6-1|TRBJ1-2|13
TGTGCCAGCAGTGATCGGGGCCTCTATGGCTACACCTTC
CASSDRGLYGYTF
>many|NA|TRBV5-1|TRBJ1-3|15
TGCGCCAGCAGCTTGGGACAGGCCTCTGGAAACACCATATATTTT
CASSLGQASGNTIYF
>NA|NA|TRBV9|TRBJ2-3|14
TGTGCCAGCAGCCCAGGGACGCACACAGATACGCAGTATTTT
CASSPGTHTDTQYF
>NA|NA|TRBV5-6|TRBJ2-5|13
TGTGCCAGCAGCTTGGCCCCCACAGGGTACCAGTACTTC
CASSLAPTGYQYF
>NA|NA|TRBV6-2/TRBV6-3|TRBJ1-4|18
TGTGCCAGCAGCTCCAGGAAGGCGACCGGGCTCGGTAATGAAAAACTGTTTTTT
CASSSRKATGLGNEKLFF
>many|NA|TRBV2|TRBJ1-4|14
TGTGCCAGCAGGGTTCAGGGTATAGGTGAAAAACTGTTTTTT
CASRVQGIGEKLFF
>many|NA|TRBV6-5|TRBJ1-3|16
TGTGCCAGCAGTTACTCGGACATTGCAAAGGGAAACACCATATATTTT
CASSYSDIAKGNTIYF
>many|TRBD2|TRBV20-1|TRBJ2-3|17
TGCAGTGCTAGTTCGGGACTAGCGGGGGTCTTCACAGATACGCAGTATTTT
CSASSGLAGVFTDTQYF
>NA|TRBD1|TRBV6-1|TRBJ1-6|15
TGTGCCAGCAGAGGAGGACAGGGGAATAATTCACCCCTCCACTTT
CASRGGQGNNSPLHF
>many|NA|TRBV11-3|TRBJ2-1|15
TGTGCCAGCAGCTTAGGACTTGACCCCTACAATGAGCAGTTCTTC
CASSLGLDPYNEQFF
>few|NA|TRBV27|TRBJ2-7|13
TGTGCCAGCAGTTTTGGAGGGCCCGGCGAGCAGTACTTC
CASSFGGPGEQYF